The source of this T cell receptor beta chain is a study of blood T cell repertoires in COVID-19 (dated by TCRdb to 2018 to 2020). Some background on the complete study: The collaborator samples originated in the United States, Italy and Spain and spanned the acute and convalescent phases of COVID-19. HLA class I and class II types, where available, came from metadata supplied by the sample provider rather than from assay-based typing. The repertoires were released in a freely available public database meant as a resource for research on the immune response to SARS-CoV-2. Subjects who had been exposed to COVID-19, were actively infected with it, or had recovered from it provided the deeply sampled blood TCRbeta repertoires that made up the dataset. The samples were drawn from two sources: the first 160 participants of the ongoing ImmuneRACE study, and 1,000 to 1,500 subjects contributed by 6 global collaborators. Sample metadata almost always included a de-identified subject ID, COVID-19 status, age in years and sex. The material from the prospective study consisted of cDNA or gDNA derived from T cells, B-cell-depleted T cells, or PBMCs. General conclusions and limits of the study: Clinical and demographic metadata were provided uncurated, with the amount varying by source and participant.

Collaborating institutions collected whole blood in K2EDTA tubes following their own protocols. For TCRbeta analysis, collaborators shipped samples as frozen whole blood, isolated PBMCs, or DNA extracted from either of those sample types. TCRbeta CDR3 regions were amplified from genomic DNA using the immunoSEQ Assay, a bias-controlled multiplex PCR. The study's own analysis went as follows. The number of nucleated cells in each sample was estimated from the amplification of reference gene primers within the assay. To quantify the absolute abundance of each unique TCRbeta CDR3 rearrangement, sequence reads were collapsed and filtered. For each sample, productive Simpson clonality was calculated as the square root of Simpson's diversity index across productive rearrangements. The clones in this table, taken by TCRdb from immuneACCESS, are in-frame only. Not every clone is retained; where verified, under half of the shortfall comes from an unresolved V gene, and the cause of the rest is unknown. Clone size and the V and J calls come from that table; the DNA yielded D and trimming. The sample has 100,000 or so clones on record, 85% of them singletons. The ten largest clones take up 4.1% of the sample.

About this clone: Its antigen specificity is not known. No much larger clone exists at a distance of one base, and base qualities are not known.

There are 13 amino acids in the CDR3, from cysteine to phenylalanine inclusive. The only DNA kept is the CDR3, 39 bases in frame from the first base. Trimming takes 5 bases from V and 2 bases from J, and the germline ends sit 9 bases apart. The CDR1 and CDR2 encoded by the germline V gene are SGHVS and FNYEAQ. The sequence links TRBV7-6 to TRBJ2-5, and TRBD1 may be the D gene, going by 5 matching bases. This TCR was recovered from a man in his forties or fifties with acute or convalescent COVID-19. Sequencing input: peripheral blood. The DNA reads TGTGCCAGCAGCGCACCAGGGCAAGAGACCCAGTACTTC. Translated, it reads CASSAPGQETQYF.